Listed below are T cell receptor beta chains from one sample, sequenced in a study of Graves' ophthalmopathy and Graves' hyperthyroidism. MiXCR, applied by TCRdb to the multiplex PCR reads, yields one record per CDR3 protein. There are almost 750,000 distinct CDR3 sequences in the sample; approximately 40% occur only once, and 44% lies in the top ten. Sample: peripheral blood. All receptors derive from an adult man with Graves' ophthalmopathy. The CDR3 runs from the conserved cysteine through the conserved F or W. Fields, in order: V gene, clone size, D gene, J gene, CDR3 DNA, CDR3 protein. D genes are given only for firm matches. For some rows the clone size is stated as once, few or many, or as a class when expanded; others skip it.

>TRBV7-9|few|TRBD2|TRBJ2-7
TGTGCCAGCAGCCCCCGTCGGCTAGCGGGTTTCTACGAGCAGTACTTC
CASSPRRLAGFYEQYF
>TRBV29-1|few|NA|TRBJ2-3
TGCAGCGGTGAAACTGGGACAGATACGCAGTATTTT
CSGETGTDTQYF
>TRBV11-2|few|NA|TRBJ2-7
TGTGCCAGCAGCTTAGGGTCGGGAGCCGGATACGAGCAGTACTTC
CASSLGSGAGYEQYF
>TRBV9|NA|TRBD1|TRBJ2-5
TGTGCCAGCAGCCCGCGCAGGGGGCGCGCGGACCAAGAGACCCAGTACTTC
CASSPRRGRADQETQYF
>TRBV9|NA|NA|TRBJ1-6
TGTGCCAGCAGCGTCCACAGGGACTACTCCTATAATTCACCCCTCCACTTT
CASSVHRDYSYNSPLHF
>TRBV10-3|many|NA|TRBJ2-7
TGTGCCATCTCTGGGAACAGGCGAACCTACGAGCAGTACTTC
CAISGNRRTYEQYF
>TRBV12-3/TRBV12-4|few|TRBD2|TRBJ2-2
TGTGCCAGCACCGGGACTAACTGGGCCGGGGAGCTGTTTTTT
CASTGTNWAGELFF
>TRBV5-6|once|NA|TRBJ1-1
TGTGCCAGCAGCTTGATGACTGAGGGTGAAGCTTTCTTT
CASSLMTEGEAFF
>TRBV10-2|NA|TRBD2|TRBJ2-3
TGCGCCGCCGCGGGCGGGAGCGTAGTTCTTACGCAGTATTTT
CAAAGGSVVLTQYF
>TRBV10-3|many|NA|TRBJ2-7
TGTGCCATCAGTGAGCTCAGGGACCACGAGCAGTACTTC
CAISELRDHEQYF
>TRBV19|many|TRBD1|TRBJ1-2
TGTGCCAGTAGTCTCTGGACAGGGAACTATGGCTACACCTTC
CASSLWTGNYGYTF
>TRBV2|few|NA|TRBJ2-5
TGTGCCAGCGAGACAGGGGAGGCGGGGGACCAGTACTTC
CASETGEAGDQYF
>TRBV20-1|few|NA|TRBJ2-7
TGCAGTGCTAGAGTAGGCCTAGCCGGATACGAGCAGTACTTC
CSARVGLAGYEQYF
>TRBV29-1|NA|NA|TRBJ2-3
TGCAGCGCCGAACCCGCGACGAGGGATACGCAGTATTTT
CSAEPATRDTQYF
>TRBV29-1|few|TRBD1|TRBJ2-3
TGCAGCGTTCACCTGGGACAGGGGGTGAGAGATACGCAGTATTTT
CSVHLGQGVRDTQYF
>TRBV20-1|once|TRBD2|TRBJ2-7
TGCAGTGCTAAAGGGAGGGCCTTCAAATACGAGCAGTACTTC
CSAKGRAFKYEQYF
>TRBV12-3/TRBV12-4|once|NA|TRBJ1-5
TGTGCCAGCAGTCCGCAGGGGTTCGATCAGCCCCAGCATTTT
CASSPQGFDQPQHF
>TRBV29-1|NA|NA|TRBJ2-7
TGCAGCTTTGGAGGGACGGACTACGAGCAGTACTTC
CSFGGTDYEQYF
>TRBV25-1|NA|NA|TRBJ1-4
TGTGCCAGCAGTTTAATCAGGGGTGGTGAAAAACTGTTTTTT
CASSLIRGGEKLFF
>TRBV12-3/TRBV12-4|NA|NA|TRBJ1-1
TGTGCCAGCAGGTCCCAGGGGTTTGGTGAAGCTTTCTTT
CASRSQGFGEAFF
>TRBV29-1|NA|NA|TRBJ2-5
TGCAGCTTTAAAAAAACAGGGGGGGTACAAGAGACCCAGTACTTC
CSFKKTGGVQETQYF
>TRBV2|few|NA|TRBJ1-6
TGTGCCAGCAGATCTGGGAGGGAGGGTTCACCCCTCCACTTT
CASRSGREGSPLHF
>TRBV25-1|many|NA|TRBJ2-7
TGTGCCAGCAGTTACGTAGGTGGCGAGCAGTACTTC
CASSYVGGEQYF
>TRBV19|NA|TRBD1|TRBJ2-2
TGTGCCAGTAGGGGACAGGGGTACACCGGGGAGCTGTTTTTT
CASRGQGYTGELFF
>TRBV10-1|many|NA|TRBJ2-7
TGCGCCAGCAGTGAGTCATGCTACGAGCAGTACTTC
CASSESCYEQYF
>TRBV12-3/TRBV12-4|many|NA|TRBJ2-5
TGTGCCAGCAGTATACACAGACTCATAGAGACCCAGTACTTC
CASSIHRLIETQYF